Shown below are 24 T cell receptor beta chains from a single sample sequenced in a study of long-term antiretroviral therapy in people with HIV. Sequencing used immunoSEQ v3.0 at survey level. Some clones are missing from TCRdb's copy, which holds only in-frame ones; the method was immunoSEQ multiplex PCR. The data contain tens of thousands of clones, roughly 94% of them singletons. The sequencing used unsorted PBMCs, collected 5.3 years after starting antiretroviral therapy. All receptors derive from a man aged 50-60 years with HIV.

V and J are TRBV11-3 and TRBJ1-1; D call uncertain. V was trimmed by 3 bases and J by 8 bases, leaving 13 bases between them. The CDR3 extends over 13 amino acids. Per germline, CDR1 SGHNT and CDR2 YENEEA. In DNA, the CDR3 is TGTGCCAGCAGCTTGAAGGCGGCGACGGAAGCTTTCTTT. Its protein is CASSLKAATEAFF.

This clone was counted a single time. This chain connects TRBV9 to TRBJ2-2, with 9 bases that match TRBD1. Germline CDR1 is SGDLS and CDR2 is YYNGEE. The CDR3 runs to 15 residues. Trimming removed 5 bases from V and 5 bases from J; junction bases left unmatched: 7. Here the CDR3 reads CASSFGTGRTGELFF. The CDR3 nucleotides read TGTGCCAGCAGTTTTGGGACAGGGAGGACCGGGGAGCTGTTTTTT. Looking up the rest from reference TRBV9 and TRBJ2-2 gives the full variable domain: DSGVTQTPKHLITATGQRVTLRCSPRSGDLSVYWYQQSLDQGLQFLIQYYNGEERAKGNILERFSAQQFPDLHSELNLSSLELGDSALYFCASSFGTGRTGELFFGEGSRLTVL.

The rearrangement links TRBV13 to TRBJ1-4; the match to TRBD1 covers 7 bases. Germline CDR1 reads PRHDT; CDR2 reads FYEKMQ (reference sequence). The CDR3 totals 14 residues. After removal of 5 bases from V and 3 bases from J, the junction contained 3 bases not matched to a gene. CDR3 nucleotides: TGTGCCAGCAGCCCCGGGACAGCTAATGAAAAACTGTTTTTT. Translated, it gives CASSPGTANEKLFF.

This chain connects TRBV4-1 to TRBJ1-3; D gene ambiguous. Germline loops: CDR1 MGHRA, CDR2 YSYEKL. Deletions cut 8 bases from V and 0 bases from J, with 8 bases between. The CDR3 contains 13 residues. CDR3 sequence reads: CASRAFSGNTIYF. In DNA, the CDR3 is TGCGCCAGCCGGGCCTTCTCTGGAAACACCATATATTTT.

The chain is built from TRBV11-2 and TRBJ2-7; tentative D call: TRBD1 (6 bases). Germline V gene sequence: CDR1 SGHAT, CDR2 FQNNGV. Trimming shortened V by 6 bases and J by 2 bases, and 17 bases separated the two germline ends. The CDR3 has 15 amino acids. CDR3 DNA sequence: TGTGCCAGCAGTTGGGACAATGGGGGCCCCTACGAGCAGTACTTC. This sequence encodes CASSWDNGGPYEQYF.

The CDR3 spells CASSVGPSYEQYF. Written as DNA, the CDR3 is TGTGCCAGCAGCGTAGGGCCTTCCTACGAGCAGTACTTC. The genes are TRBV9 and TRBJ2-7; no firm D call. In germline, CDR1 is SGDLS, CDR2 YYNGEE. This CDR3 spans 13 amino acids. V was shortened by 0 bases and J by 1 base, with 5 bases between the two germline ends.

The rearrangement joins TRBV29-1 to TRBJ2-1; D might be TRBD1 (6 bases). V lost 3 bases to trimming and J lost 5 bases, with 8 bases between them. Germline-derived CDR1 and CDR2 are SQVTM and ANQGSEA. CDR3 length equals 12 residues. The DNA for the CDR3 is TGCAGCGTTGATCGGGACAACAATGAGCAGTTCTTC. Translating gives CSVDRDNNEQFF.

The chain combines TRBV19 with TRBJ2-7; TRBD1 is a possible D gene (5 bases). Germline CDR1 reads LNHDA; CDR2 reads SQIVND (reference sequence). V was cut by 6 bases and J by 6 bases, with 12 bases left in between. The CDR3 runs to 12 residues. As DNA, the CDR3 is TGTGCCAGTAGCGCAGGGAAGTCCGAGCAGTACTTC. This codes for CASSAGKSEQYF.

The chain carries TRBV10-2 and TRBJ2-5; D call uncertain. This CDR3 spans 13 amino acids. V was cut by 3 bases and J by 1 base, with 6 bases left in between. Germline CDR1 reads WSHSY; CDR2 reads SAAADI. Here the CDR3 reads CASSENSQETQYF. The CDR3 bases are TGCGCCAGCAGTGAAAACAGCCAAGAGACCCAGTACTTC.

The chain employs TRBV19 and TRBJ2-7, with D maybe TRBD2 (6 bases). Germline V gene lookup returns CDR1 LNHDA and CDR2 SQIVND (reference sequence). Trimming removed 3 bases from V and 5 bases from J, with 14 bases in between. This CDR3 spans 14 amino acids. The CDR3 DNA reads as TGTGCCAGTAGTATCGGGAGAACTAGGGACGAGCAGTACTTC. Residues: CASSIGRTRDEQYF. Supplemented by reference TRBV19 and TRBJ2-7, the full variable domain reads DGGITQSPKYLFRKEGQNVTLSCEQNLNHDAMYWYRQDPGQGLRLIYYSQIVNDFQKGDIAEGYSVSREKKESFPLTVTSAQKNPTAFYLCASSIGRTRDEQYFGPGTRLTVT.

The V and J genes are TRBV11-3 and TRBJ2-7; no clear D. The CDR3 sequence is 14 residues long. The ends were cut back, 1 base at V and 2 bases at J, with 9 bases in the middle. CDR1 SGHNT and CDR2 YENEEA come from the germline V gene. The CDR3 sequence is CASSLVPLAYEQYF. CDR3 coding DNA: TGTGCCAGCAGCTTAGTCCCTCTGGCCTACGAGCAGTACTTC. The full variable domain, in which reference TRBV11-3 and TRBJ2-7 provide the parts outside the CDR3, is EAGVVQSPRYKIIEKKQPVAFWCNPISGHNTLYWYLQNLGQGPELLIRYENEEAVDDSQLPKDRFSAERLKGVDSTLKIQPAELGDSAVYLCASSLVPLAYEQYFGPGTRLTVT.

CDR3 bases: TGCGCCAGCAGCCAAGATCTAATGGGGGACGAGCAGTACTTC. This encodes CASSQDLMGDEQYF. The chain uses TRBV4-3 and TRBJ2-7; D might be TRBD1 or TRBD2, each matching 5 bases. Per the germline V gene, CDR1 is LGHNA and CDR2 is YSLEER. This CDR3 contains 14 residues. Trimming removed 0 bases from V and 5 bases from J, with 11 bases in between.

This chain uses TRBV19 with TRBJ1-1, with 8 positions matching TRBD1. V lost 6 bases, J lost 7 bases, and 7 bases stayed unmatched. The CDR3 sequence is 13 residues long. In germline, CDR1 is LNHDA, CDR2 SQIVND (reference sequence). The CDR3, as DNA: TGTGCCAGTAGCACGGGACAGGCGCTTGAAGCTTTCTTT. Translation gives CASSTGQALEAFF.

The rearrangement joins TRBV27 to TRBJ1-1; 7 bases align to TRBD1. The CDR3 contains 13 residues. After removal of 4 bases from V and 3 bases from J, the junction contained 2 bases not matched to a gene. CDR1 and CDR2 from the germline V gene are MNHEY and SMNVEV (reference sequence). CDR3 bases: TGTGCCAGCAGTTGGGGGACAGACACTGAAGCTTTCTTT. Its translation is CASSWGTDTEAFF.

In its sample, this clone was seen once. V gene TRBV5-4 combines with J gene TRBJ2-6; 12 bases align to TRBD1. CDR1 is SGHNT and CDR2 is YYREEE in the germline V gene (reference sequence). The junction had 5 bases not matched to a gene; V was cut back by 4 bases and J by 0 bases. The CDR3 covers 18 residues. The CDR3 nucleotides are TGTGCCAGCAGCCCGTGGGGACAGGGGGCCTCTGGGGCCAACGTCCTGACTTTC. This translates into CASSPWGQGASGANVLTF.

The chain combines TRBV7-3 with TRBJ2-3, with TRBD2 identical over 12 bases. V shed 3 bases and J 5 bases; nucleotides not matched to a gene: 3. This CDR3 has 15 amino acids. Germline CDR1 and CDR2: SGHTA and FQGTGA. This CDR3 reads CASSLLAGGLDTQYF. DNA for the CDR3: TGTGCCAGCAGCTTGCTAGCGGGGGGGCTAGATACGCAGTATTTT.

This clone occurred once. The V call is TRBV5-5, the J call TRBJ2-1; 15 bases agree with TRBD2. V was pared by 4 bases and J by 8 bases, with 7 bases of the junction left unmatched. In germline, CDR1 is SGHKS, CDR2 YYEKEE (reference sequence). The CDR3 is 16 amino acids. CDR3 residues: CASSGGTSGGTHEQFF. The CDR3 DNA is TGTGCCAGCAGCGGGGGGACTAGCGGGGGGACTCATGAGCAGTTCTTC.

The chain employs TRBV19 and TRBJ2-7; TRBD1 matches at 7 bases. Germline-derived CDR1 and CDR2 are LNHDA and SQIVND (reference sequence). The CDR3 is made up of 14 amino acids. V lost 5 bases to trimming and J lost 1 base; unmatched junction nucleotides: 5. CDR3 coding DNA: TGTGCCAGTAGTTCCGGGACAGAGTCCTACGAGCAGTACTTC. This translates into CASSSGTESYEQYF.

The chain joins TRBV28 to TRBJ1-1; D remains unclear. Deletions cut 6 bases from V and 4 bases from J, with 15 bases between. The CDR3 is 14 residues long. Germline V lookup: CDR1 MDHEN, CDR2 SYDVKM. The CDR3 nucleotides are TGTGCCAGCAGCCTCACGAGGGAGGCCACTGAAGCTTTCTTT. It codes for CASSLTREATEAFF.

This clone was seen a single time. This rearrangement joins TRBV5-1 to TRBJ2-3; the D gene is possibly TRBD2 (7 bases). Deletions cut 4 bases from V and 8 bases from J, with 20 bases between. The CDR3 loop spans 15 amino acids. Germline loops: CDR1 SGHRS, CDR2 YFSETQ. Here the CDR3 DNA reads TGCGCCAGCAGCATTCAAGCAGGGGAGGGGGGTACGCAGTATTTT. Translation gives CASSIQAGEGGTQYF.

The chain is built from TRBV7-8 and TRBJ1-1, with D hard to call. V was trimmed by 1 base and J by 10 bases, leaving 16 bases between them. The CDR3 has 14 residues. Germline CDR1 and CDR2: SGHVS and FQNEAQ. The CDR3 reads CASSLDSGREGAFF. Here the CDR3 DNA reads TGTGCCAGCAGCTTAGATTCTGGGAGGGAGGGAGCTTTCTTT.

V usage is TRBV9 and J usage is TRBJ2-6; the D is unclear. Trimming stripped 4 bases from V and 0 bases from J, with 17 bases between. The CDR3 consists of 18 residues. From germline, CDR1 is SGDLS and CDR2 YYNGEE. CDR3 sequence reads: CASSSHAATNSGANVLTF. CDR3 DNA sequence: TGTGCCAGCAGCTCCCACGCCGCGACCAACTCTGGGGCCAACGTCCTGACTTTC.

This clone occurred once. The V and J genes are TRBV10-3 and TRBJ2-7, with 7 bases fitting TRBD1. Germline CDR1 is ENHRY and CDR2 is SYGVKD. The CDR3 covers 15 residues. With V trimmed by 4 bases and J by 0 bases, 6 bases remained unmatched. This CDR3 reads CAISGPQGSSYEQYF. CDR3 DNA: TGTGCCATCAGTGGCCCACAGGGGTCCTCCTACGAGCAGTACTTC.

The rearrangement uses TRBV6-5 and TRBJ2-7, with a tentative D call TRBD2 (5 bases). The germline gives CDR1 MNHEY, CDR2 SVGAGI. The germline V and J ends were trimmed by 7 bases and 6 bases, with 13 bases remaining between them. This CDR3 is 12 amino acids long. In nucleotides, the CDR3 is TGTGCCAGCAAGAGCCTGAGCGGCGAGCAGTACTTC. It translates to CASKSLSGEQYF.